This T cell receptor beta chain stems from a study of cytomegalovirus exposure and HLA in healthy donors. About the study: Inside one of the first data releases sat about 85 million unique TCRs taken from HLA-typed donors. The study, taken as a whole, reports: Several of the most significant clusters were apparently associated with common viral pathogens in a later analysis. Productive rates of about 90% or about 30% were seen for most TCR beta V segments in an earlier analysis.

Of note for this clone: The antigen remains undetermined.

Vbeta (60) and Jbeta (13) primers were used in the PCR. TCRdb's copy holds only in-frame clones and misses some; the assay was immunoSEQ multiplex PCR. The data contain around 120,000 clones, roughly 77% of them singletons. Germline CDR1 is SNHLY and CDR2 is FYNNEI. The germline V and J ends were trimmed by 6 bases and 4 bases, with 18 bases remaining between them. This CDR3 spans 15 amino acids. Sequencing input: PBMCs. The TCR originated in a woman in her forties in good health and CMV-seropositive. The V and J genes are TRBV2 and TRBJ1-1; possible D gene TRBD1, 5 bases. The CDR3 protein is CASRPHSAGPTEAFF. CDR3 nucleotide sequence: TGTGCCAGCAGACCCCACTCCGCAGGGCCCACTGAAGCTTTCTTT.